This record concerns one TCR beta chain sequence. Its antigen remains unidentified. This specimen belongs to a study of regulatory T cells in long-lasting Graves disease. This sample's time point: newly diagnosed GD, antithyroid drugs for less than 3 months. From RNA extracted from PBMCs, the TCR library was made. Findings of the study overall: Results may be inaccurate due to the small sample size. Persistent disease favored TRBV28, TRBJ1-2 and TRBJ2-5.

CDR3 length equals 13 residues. V gave up 6 bases and J gave up 9 bases, with 15 bases separating them. Germline V lookup: CDR1 MDHEN, CDR2 SYDVKM. Library construction for TCR beta used iRepertoire HTBI primers and Arm-PCR of CDR3 regions. A single record per CDR3 protein comes from TCRdb applying MiXCR to the multiplex PCR reads. This sample carries 400,000 to 500,000 distinct CDR3 sequences, around 15% of them seen once, and the ten largest clones take approximately 15%. The same data also contributed to another study, on T cells in Graves' hyperthyroidism and ophthalmopathy. As that report states: Based on clinical symptoms, serum thyroxine and TRAb, thyroid ultrasound and orbital computed tomography, diagnoses were reached.

This clonotype originated in a woman between 45 and 60 years old with Graves disease. This chain uses TRBV28 with TRBJ2-1, with D unresolved. Material: peripheral blood mononuclear cells (PBMCs), obtained at new diagnosis, from a patient treated with antithyroid drugs. The CDR3: CASSRVGRSEQFF. Written as DNA, the CDR3 is TGTGCCAGCAGCCGCGTGGGTCGGAGTGAGCAGTTCTTC.